This is a list of T cell receptor beta chains from one sample in a study of blood T cells in healthy people across ages. TCRdb reanalysed the 5' RACE reads using MiXCR and keeps one entry per CDR3 protein. The data contain 500,000 to 650,000 distinct CDR3 sequences, about 29% of them singletons. This same sample was also part of a study on T cells of mothers and their children.

Sample: blood. The receptor source for this set is a boy between 2 and 10 years old in good health. CDR3s include the opening cysteine and the closing phenylalanine or tryptophan. A D gene is named only where the DNA matches it firmly. Where a row states a size, it is once, few, many or the class of an expanded clone; other rows omit it.

d_gene: -; v_gene: TRBV12-3/TRBV12-4; abundance: few; j_gene: TRBJ2-5; CDR3aa: CASSIRGLQETQYF; CDR3nt: TGTGCCAGCAGTATTCGGGGGCTCCAAGAGACCCAGTACTTC
d_gene: TRBD2; v_gene: TRBV12-3/TRBV12-4; abundance: few; j_gene: TRBJ2-5; CDR3aa: CASRPSGLGQETQYF; CDR3nt: TGTGCCAGCAGACCTAGCGGGCTAGGCCAAGAGACCCAGTACTTC
d_gene: TRBD2; v_gene: TRBV12-3/TRBV12-4; abundance: -; j_gene: TRBJ2-5; CDR3aa: CASNSSAGRETQYF; CDR3nt: TGTGCCAGCAATTCGTCAGCGGGAAGAGAGACCCAGTACTTC
d_gene: TRBD1; v_gene: TRBV5-1; abundance: -; j_gene: TRBJ2-1; CDR3aa: CASSFRDRPYNEQFF; CDR3nt: TGCGCCAGCAGCTTCCGGGACAGGCCTTACAATGAGCAGTTCTTC
d_gene: -; v_gene: TRBV20-1; abundance: -; j_gene: TRBJ2-5; CDR3aa: CSARVRSQETQYF; CDR3nt: TGCAGTGCTAGAGTTCGGTCCCAAGAGACCCAGTACTTC
d_gene: -; v_gene: TRBV29-1; abundance: -; j_gene: TRBJ2-3; CDR3aa: CSVEPRGTRADTQYF; CDR3nt: TGCAGCGTTGAACCACGGGGGACGAGGGCAGATACGCAGTATTTT
d_gene: -; v_gene: TRBV7-2; abundance: few; j_gene: TRBJ1-1; CDR3aa: CASSDRGLMNTEAFF; CDR3nt: TGTGCCAGCAGCGACCGGGGTCTCATGAACACTGAAGCTTTCTTT
d_gene: -; v_gene: TRBV20-1; abundance: few; j_gene: TRBJ1-5; CDR3aa: CSARDLLGSNQPQHF; CDR3nt: TGCAGTGCTAGGGACCTGCTGGGTAGCAATCAGCCCCAGCATTTT
d_gene: TRBD2; v_gene: TRBV11-2; abundance: few; j_gene: TRBJ2-3; CDR3aa: CASSATSGMIPTQYF; CDR3nt: TGTGCCAGCAGCGCGACTAGCGGGATGATCCCTACGCAGTATTTT
d_gene: TRBD2; v_gene: TRBV9; abundance: many; j_gene: TRBJ2-1; CDR3aa: CASSLNSGRVVNEQFF; CDR3nt: TGTGCCAGCAGCCTAAATAGCGGGAGGGTCGTGAATGAGCAGTTCTTC
d_gene: TRBD1; v_gene: TRBV15; abundance: few; j_gene: TRBJ2-5; CDR3aa: CATSLQGSYQETQYF; CDR3nt: TGTGCCACCAGCTTACAGGGGTCGTACCAAGAGACCCAGTACTTC
d_gene: -; v_gene: TRBV12-3/TRBV12-4; abundance: -; j_gene: TRBJ1-2; CDR3aa: CASSPRAPWNYGYTF; CDR3nt: TGTGCCAGCAGCCCGCGAGCCCCGTGGAACTATGGCTACACCTTC
d_gene: TRBD1; v_gene: TRBV20-1; abundance: few; j_gene: TRBJ1-1; CDR3aa: CSAGQGAGTEAFF; CDR3nt: TGCAGTGCTGGCCAGGGGGCAGGGACTGAAGCTTTCTTT
d_gene: TRBD1; v_gene: TRBV7-6; abundance: -; j_gene: TRBJ2-7; CDR3aa: CASSLEAGGAVYEQYF; CDR3nt: TGTGCCAGCAGCTTAGAGGCAGGGGGCGCGGTATACGAGCAGTACTTC
d_gene: -; v_gene: TRBV15; abundance: -; j_gene: TRBJ2-7; CDR3aa: CATSRGSGWIEEQYF; CDR3nt: TGTGCCACCAGCAGAGGTTCAGGGTGGATCGAAGAGCAGTACTTC
d_gene: TRBD1; v_gene: TRBV27; abundance: -; j_gene: TRBJ1-2; CDR3aa: CASSPTTGGYNGYTF; CDR3nt: TGTGCCAGCAGTCCAACGACAGGGGGCTATAATGGCTACACCTTC
d_gene: -; v_gene: TRBV9; abundance: -; j_gene: TRBJ1-2; CDR3aa: CASSVWDRHNYGYTF; CDR3nt: TGTGCCAGCAGCGTGTGGGACCGCCATAACTATGGCTACACCTTC
d_gene: TRBD2; v_gene: TRBV20-1; abundance: -; j_gene: TRBJ2-5; CDR3aa: CSAEGLAGGLETQYF; CDR3nt: TGCAGTGCTGAGGGACTAGCGGGAGGGCTAGAGACCCAGTACTTC
d_gene: -; v_gene: TRBV10-1; abundance: -; j_gene: TRBJ2-7; CDR3aa: CASSESQEYEQYF; CDR3nt: TGCGCCAGCAGTGAGAGTCAGGAATACGAGCAGTACTTC
d_gene: TRBD2; v_gene: TRBV29-1; abundance: -; j_gene: TRBJ2-5; CDR3aa: CSVALLAGGREQYF; CDR3nt: TGCAGCGTTGCTCTGCTAGCGGGAGGGCGGGAGCAGTACTTC
d_gene: -; v_gene: TRBV5-1; abundance: few; j_gene: TRBJ2-3; CDR3aa: CASSLGGSGNTQYF; CDR3nt: TGCGCCAGCAGCTTAGGGGGGAGCGGGAATACGCAGTATTTT
d_gene: -; v_gene: TRBV5-1; abundance: few; j_gene: TRBJ2-3; CDR3aa: CASSLFTGTGLPDTQYF; CDR3nt: TGCGCCAGCAGCTTATTTACCGGGACTGGTCTCCCAGATACGCAGTATTTT
d_gene: -; v_gene: TRBV30; abundance: -; j_gene: TRBJ1-1; CDR3aa: CAWNLQGGGTEAFF; CDR3nt: TGTGCCTGGAATTTACAGGGAGGTGGCACTGAAGCTTTCTTT
d_gene: TRBD2; v_gene: TRBV10-3; abundance: few; j_gene: TRBJ2-1; CDR3aa: CAIREGLAGASYNEQFF; CDR3nt: TGTGCCATCAGGGAAGGACTAGCGGGAGCCTCCTACAATGAGCAGTTCTTC
d_gene: -; v_gene: TRBV6-2/TRBV6-3; abundance: -; j_gene: TRBJ1-1; CDR3aa: CASSTPLPRGEMNTEAFF; CDR3nt: TGTGCCAGCAGTACACCACTACCTCGGGGGGAAATGAACACTGAAGCTTTCTTT
d_gene: TRBD2; v_gene: TRBV5-4; abundance: -; j_gene: TRBJ2-1; CDR3aa: CASSLGGTSGDNEQFF; CDR3nt: TGTGCCAGCAGCTTGGGCGGGACTAGCGGGGACAATGAGCAGTTCTTC
d_gene: TRBD2; v_gene: TRBV5-1; abundance: few; j_gene: TRBJ2-7; CDR3aa: CASSLNSGTSQSYEQYF; CDR3nt: TGCGCCAGCAGCTTGAATTCAGGGACTAGCCAGAGCTACGAGCAGTACTTC
d_gene: TRBD2; v_gene: TRBV20-1; abundance: -; j_gene: TRBJ2-3; CDR3aa: CSARDSVLAGGSTDTQYF; CDR3nt: TGCAGTGCTAGAGATTCCGTGCTGGCGGGGGGATCCACAGATACGCAGTATTTT
d_gene: -; v_gene: TRBV16; abundance: -; j_gene: TRBJ2-5; CDR3aa: CASSRAPGLGETQYF; CDR3nt: TGTGCCAGCAGCCGCGCCCCGGGATTGGGAGAGACCCAGTACTTC
d_gene: TRBD1; v_gene: TRBV12-3/TRBV12-4; abundance: -; j_gene: TRBJ2-2; CDR3aa: CASSLGQLNTGELFF; CDR3nt: TGTGCCAGCAGTTTGGGACAGCTGAACACCGGGGAGCTGTTTTTT
d_gene: -; v_gene: TRBV20-1; abundance: few; j_gene: TRBJ1-5; CDR3aa: CSATGDYNQPQHF; CDR3nt: TGCAGTGCTACAGGGGACTACAATCAGCCCCAGCATTTT